These 26 T cell receptor beta chains came from one sample sequenced in a study of OX40 agonist ivuxolimab in advanced cancers. Only in-frame clones appear in the TCRdb table, and some are missing; sequencing was by immunoSEQ multiplex PCR. The profile shows about 36,000 clones, approximately 90% of them singletons. The starting material was CD4+ or CD8+ T cells sorted from blood, obtained in a trial of the OX40 agonist ivuxolimab. Receptor source: an adult with an advanced solid tumor such as melanoma, head and neck, liver or kidney cancer.

The V call is TRBV18, the J call TRBJ1-5; 7 bases are a match to TRBD1. The V segment lost 2 bases and the J segment 3 bases; nucleotides outside the gene matches: 10. This CDR3 is 17 amino acids long. Germline values: CDR1 KGHSH, CDR2 LQKENI. For the CDR3, the DNA is TGTGCCAGCTCACCAGAGACGGGACAGATCTTCAATCAGCCCCAGCATTTT. This sequence encodes CASSPETGQIFNQPQHF.

The chain uses TRBV5-5 and TRBJ2-7; 8 bases agree with TRBD2. This CDR3 is built from 15 residues. Germline V gene sequence: CDR1 SGHKS, CDR2 YYEKEE (reference sequence). V trimming: 0 bases; J trimming: 2 bases; junction bases outside the gene matches: 4. The DNA of the CDR3 is TGTGCCAGCAGCTTGGCCGGCGGGGGGCCCTACGAGCAGTACTTC. This gives the protein CASSLAGGGPYEQYF. The variable domain in full, with the rest retrieved from reference TRBV5-5 and TRBJ2-7, is DAGVTQSPTHLIKTRGQQVTLRCSPISGHKSVSWYQQVLGQGPQFIFQYYEKEERGRGNFPDRFSARQFPNYSSELNVNALLLGDSALYLCASSLAGGGPYEQYFGPGTRLTVT.

The rearrangement joins TRBV4-2 to TRBJ2-3, with D hard to call. The CDR3 totals 16 residues. V lost 1 base and J lost 0, with 11 bases in between. Germline assignment: CDR1 LGHNA and CDR2 YNFKEQ. CDR3 sequence reads: CASSQGRTRSTDTQYF. CDR3 in DNA: TGTGCCAGCAGCCAAGGTCGGACCAGGAGCACAGATACGCAGTATTTT.

The V and J genes are TRBV4-1 and TRBJ1-2; no firm D call. Per the germline V gene, CDR1 is MGHRA and CDR2 is YSYEKL. This CDR3 contains 15 residues. Trimming shortened V by 1 base and J by 2 bases, and 11 bases separated the two germline ends. Here the CDR3 reads CASSQGFGPNYGYTF. The CDR3 DNA sequence: TGCGCCAGCAGCCAAGGCTTCGGACCCAACTATGGCTACACCTTC.

The chain links TRBV28 to TRBJ2-3; 8 bases fit TRBD2. Germline V CDR1 and CDR2: MDHEN, SYDVKM. This CDR3 has 16 amino acids. V lost 2 bases to trimming and J lost 3 bases; unmatched junction nucleotides: 7. CDR3 DNA: TGTGCCAGCAGTTTACTTGGGACTAGATTTACAGATACGCAGTATTTT. Amino acid sequence: CASSLLGTRFTDTQYF.

The chain recombines TRBV5-4 with TRBJ2-5; 7 bases agree with TRBD1. Germline V lookup: CDR1 SGHNT, CDR2 YYREEE (reference sequence). The CDR3 consists of 14 residues. V shed 4 bases and J 1 base; nucleotides not matched to a gene: 4. CDR3 sequence: CASSTDRVQETQYF. CDR3 coding DNA: TGTGCCAGCAGCACCGACAGGGTCCAAGAGACCCAGTACTTC.

Here the CDR3 reads CAWSVGWANPSYSNQPQHF. In DNA, the CDR3 is TGTGCCTGGAGTGTAGGGTGGGCAAACCCATCCTATAGCAATCAGCCCCAGCATTTT. The chain has TRBV30 and TRBJ1-5; the D is unclear. V lost 0 bases, J lost 0 bases, and 21 bases lay in between. Germline V gene lookup returns CDR1 GTSNPN and CDR2 SVGIG (reference sequence). CDR3 length: 19 residues.

The gene calls are TRBV27 and TRBJ2-7; D may be TRBD2 (7 bases). CDR3 length equals 14 residues. The V end lost 7 bases, the J end lost 3 bases, and 16 bases lay between the germline ends. Germline assignment: CDR1 MNHEY and CDR2 SMNVEV (reference sequence). The CDR3 sequence is CASMKGGAVYEQYF. CDR3 DNA sequence: TGTGCCAGCATGAAAGGGGGGGCCGTCTACGAGCAGTACTTC.

The rearrangement links TRBV19 to TRBJ1-2; no clear D. The V end was cut by 0 bases, the J end by 7 bases, with 9 bases between. Germline assignment: CDR1 LNHDA and CDR2 SQIVND (reference sequence). The CDR3 contains 13 residues. In nucleotides, the CDR3 is TGTGCCAGTAGTATAGACGTGAGAGGTGGCTACACCTTC. This encodes CASSIDVRGGYTF.

CDR3 bases: TGTGCCACCAGCAGAGATCAAGGGGGATATGAAAACATTCAGTACTTC. This sequence encodes CATSRDQGGYENIQYF. The chain joins TRBV15 to TRBJ2-4; tentatively, D is TRBD1 (6 bases). CDR1 is LNHNV and CDR2 is YYDKDF in the germline V gene (reference sequence). V lost 0 bases and J 5 bases, leaving 14 bases between the germline ends. This CDR3 has 16 residues.

The V gene is TRBV5-5, the J gene TRBJ1-1; no reliable D call. The germline gives CDR1 SGHKS, CDR2 YYEKEE (reference sequence). The CDR3 runs 14 residues. V was pared by 4 bases and J by 1 base, with 11 bases between. The CDR3 DNA sequence: TGTGCCAGCAGCCGGGCGGGTTCGAACACTGAAGCTTTCTTT. Residues: CASSRAGSNTEAFF.

The gene calls are TRBV5-4 and TRBJ2-1; D perhaps matches TRBD2 (5 bases). Trimming cost V 3 bases and J 4 bases, with 14 bases left between them. The CDR3 has 15 amino acids. Germline lookup yields CDR1 SGHNT and CDR2 YYREEE (reference sequence). CDR3 sequence (DNA): TGTGCCAGCAGCTGGCGTGGCGGGCCGTACAATGAGCAGTTCTTC. Protein: CASSWRGGPYNEQFF.

The CDR3 loop is CASSDIGTGRGFNEQFF. CDR3 nucleotides: TGTGCCAGTAGCGATATTGGGACAGGGAGGGGGTTCAATGAGCAGTTCTTC. V gene TRBV19 combines with J gene TRBJ2-1; 9 nucleotides line up with TRBD1. Germline CDR1 LNHDA, CDR2 SQIVND (reference sequence). V shed 6 bases, J shed 6 bases, and the junction held 15 bases outside the gene matches. This CDR3 comprises 17 residues.

The chain carries TRBV6-5 and TRBJ1-1; D ambiguous. The germline gives CDR1 MNHEY, CDR2 SVGAGI. This CDR3 has 14 residues. V was pared by 6 bases and J by 1 base, with 12 bases between. The CDR3 loop is CASRYDGGNTEAFF. The DNA for the CDR3 is TGTGCCAGCAGGTACGACGGTGGGAACACTGAAGCTTTCTTT.

The rearrangement links TRBV7-3 to TRBJ2-1; 10 bases align to TRBD1. Germline trimming cut 2 bases from V and 4 bases from J; bases unmatched to any gene: 8. The CDR3 length is 17 residues. The germline V gene encodes CDR1 SGHTA and CDR2 FQGTGA. Written as DNA, the CDR3 is TGTGCCAGCAGCTTAGGGACAGGGGTTTTTGGGTACAATGAGCAGTTCTTC. It translates to CASSLGTGVFGYNEQFF.

V gene TRBV6-5 combines with J gene TRBJ1-3; D gene unclear. The CDR3 consists of 13 residues. Germline V lookup: CDR1 MNHEY, CDR2 SVGAGI. With 2 bases removed from V and 6 bases from J, the gap between germline ends came to 8 bases. In DNA, the CDR3 is TGTGCCAGCAGTTACCGGGGTGCAAACACCATATATTTT. It translates to CASSYRGANTIYF.

The chain uses TRBV7-2 and TRBJ2-7; perhaps TRBD2 as D (6 bases). The germline V gene has CDR1 SGHTA and CDR2 FQGNSA. V lost 5 bases, J lost 2 bases, and 13 bases lay in between. CDR3 size: 14 residues. CDR3 nucleotide sequence: TGTGCCAGCAGCACACCGGGACTCGCCTACGAGCAGTACTTC. Translation: CASSTPGLAYEQYF.

This clone was recorded once. This sequence joins TRBV14 and TRBJ1-4; TRBD1 agrees at 8 bases. The CDR3 has 13 residues. V gave up 6 bases and J gave up 11 bases; unmatched junction bases: 8. Germline-derived CDR1 and CDR2 are SGHDN and FVKESK. CDR3 DNA sequence: TGTGCCAGCAGTCGACAGGGGACGCGGAAACTGTTTTTT. It codes for CASSRQGTRKLFF.

This clone was recorded once. The chain carries TRBV10-3 and TRBJ2-5, with D uncertain. Matching the DNA end better, TRBJ2-7 makes the J call doubtful. Germline-derived CDR1 and CDR2 are ENHRY and SYGVKD. This CDR3 comprises 12 residues. CDR3: CAISELGNEQYF. In nucleotides, the CDR3 is TGTGCCATCAGTGAGCTAGGGAACGAGCAGTACTTC.

V is TRBV5-1 and J is TRBJ2-1, with 9 bases lining up with TRBD2. J lost 5 bases, V lost 2 bases, and 8 bases had no gene match. The CDR3 extends over 16 amino acids. Looked up from germline, CDR1 is SGHRS and CDR2 is YFSETQ. Here the CDR3 DNA reads TGCGCCAGCAGCTTACAGTCCAGCGGGAGGAACAATGAGCAGTTCTTC. Translated, it gives CASSLQSSGRNNEQFF.

V and J are TRBV5-8 and TRBJ2-1; TRBD2 agrees at 10 bases. This CDR3 is 17 amino acids long. J gave up 4 bases and V 3 bases, and 10 bases lay outside the gene matches. Germline CDR1 is SGHTS and CDR2 is YDEGEE. The CDR3 loop is CASSSQGTSGTYNEQFF. The CDR3 DNA reads as TGTGCCAGCAGCTCTCAGGGAACTAGCGGGACGTACAATGAGCAGTTCTTC.

This chain links TRBV5-6 with TRBJ1-3; 11 nucleotides align to TRBD1. Germline V gene lookup returns CDR1 SGHDT and CDR2 YYEEEE. There are 17 residues in the CDR3. The V and J ends lost 0 bases and 7 bases, in that order; junction bases with no gene match: 9. Here the CDR3 reads CASSLGRTGGSRNTIYF. The CDR3 nucleotides read TGTGCCAGCAGCTTGGGCCGGACAGGGGGCTCTAGGAACACCATATATTTT.

The genes are TRBV7-9 and TRBJ2-3; TRBD1 matches at 8 bases. Germline V lookup: CDR1 SEHNR, CDR2 FQNEAQ (reference sequence). With V trimmed by 4 bases and J by 5 bases, 8 bases remained unmatched. The CDR3 runs to 15 residues. As DNA, the CDR3 is TGTGCCAGCAGCTCAGGGGCAGGGGGCAGAGATACGCAGTATTTT. Its translation is CASSSGAGGRDTQYF.

There are a few counts of this clone. The gene calls are TRBV11-2 and TRBJ2-7, with 7 bases aligning to TRBD1. V trimming: 5 bases; J trimming: 3 bases; junction bases outside the gene matches: 1. Germline assignment: CDR1 SGHAT and CDR2 FQNNGV. The CDR3 has 12 amino acids. The CDR3 region has the DNA TGTGCCAGCAGCCCAGGGGGCTACGAGCAGTACTTC. Protein sequence: CASSPGGYEQYF.

This chain links TRBV7-2 with TRBJ1-5, with a possible D match to TRBD1 (6 bases). In germline, CDR1 is SGHTA, CDR2 FQGNSA. Deletions cut 1 base from V and 4 bases from J, with 11 bases between. This CDR3 region has 15 residues. The CDR3 reads CASSLDGGRNQPQHF. The CDR3, as DNA: TGTGCCAGCAGCTTAGATGGGGGCAGGAATCAGCCCCAGCATTTT.

The rearrangement joins TRBV18 to TRBJ1-3; D call uncertain. Germline CDR1 is KGHSH and CDR2 is LQKENI. The CDR3 contains 15 residues. V was shortened by 3 bases and J by 4 bases, with 13 bases between the two germline ends. This CDR3 reads CASSPWTSTGNTIYF. CDR3 in DNA: TGTGCCAGCTCACCGTGGACTTCGACGGGAAACACCATATATTTT. Together with reference TRBV18 and TRBJ1-3, the CDR3 gives the full variable domain: NAGVMQNPRHLVRRRGQEARLRCSPMKGHSHVYWYRQLPEEGLKFMVYLQKENIIDESGMPKERFSAEFPKEGPSILRIQQVVRGDSAAYFCASSPWTSTGNTIYFGEGSWLTVV.